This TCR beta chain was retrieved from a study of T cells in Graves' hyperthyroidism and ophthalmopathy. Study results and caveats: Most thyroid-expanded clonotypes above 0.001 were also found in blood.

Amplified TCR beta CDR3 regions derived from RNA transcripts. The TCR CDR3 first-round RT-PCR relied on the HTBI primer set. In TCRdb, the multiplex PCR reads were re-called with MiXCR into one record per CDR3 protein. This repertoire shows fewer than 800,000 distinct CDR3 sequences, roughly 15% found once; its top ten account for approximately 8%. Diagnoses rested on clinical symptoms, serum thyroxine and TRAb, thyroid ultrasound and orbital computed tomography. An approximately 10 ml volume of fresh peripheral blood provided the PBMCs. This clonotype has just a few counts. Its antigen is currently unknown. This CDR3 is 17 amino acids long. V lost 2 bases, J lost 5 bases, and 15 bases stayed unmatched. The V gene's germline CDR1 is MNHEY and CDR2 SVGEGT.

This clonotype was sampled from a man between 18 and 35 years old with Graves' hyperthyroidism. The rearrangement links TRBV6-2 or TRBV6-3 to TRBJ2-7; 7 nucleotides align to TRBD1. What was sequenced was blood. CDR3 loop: CASSYSQMTGQAHEQYF. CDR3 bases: TGTGCCAGCAGTTACAGCCAAATGACAGGGCAAGCCCACGAGCAGTACTTC.